This entry features one TCR beta chain sequence. Its matching antigen is unknown. The data originate from a study of T cell responses to AZD1222 COVID-19 vaccine. Germline V CDR1 and CDR2: LNHNV, YYDKDF (reference sequence). The CDR3 sequence is 15 residues long. V shed 3 bases, J shed 4 bases, and the junction held 5 bases outside the gene matches. Method: immunoSEQ multiplex PCR; TCRdb's copy keeps in-frame clones and lacks some. The sample lists 200,000 or so clones; 93% were seen once. Study outcomes and limitations: A reported finding is that nearly half of spike-specific TCRs target unmutated variant regions. It was only a handful of AZD1222 recipients who were seropositive at baseline. The donor group comprised mostly white British people and more females; the analysis possibly underestimated clonal diversity.

This chain connects TRBV15 to TRBJ1-1; 10 bases match TRBD1. Source: peripheral blood, taken 28 days after the second AZD1222 dose. This receptor was taken from an adult who received the AZD1222 COVID-19 vaccine. This CDR3 is CATSRAGTGATEAFF. CDR3 nucleotides: TGTGCCACCAGCAGGGCCGGGACAGGGGCCACTGAAGCTTTCTTT. Together with reference TRBV15 and TRBJ1-1, the CDR3 gives the full variable domain: DAMVIQNPRYQVTQFGKPVTLSCSQTLNHNVMYWYQQKSSQAPKLLFHYYDKDFNNEADTPDNFQSRRPNTSFCFLDIRSPGLGDTAMYLCATSRAGTGATEAFFGQGTRLTVV.